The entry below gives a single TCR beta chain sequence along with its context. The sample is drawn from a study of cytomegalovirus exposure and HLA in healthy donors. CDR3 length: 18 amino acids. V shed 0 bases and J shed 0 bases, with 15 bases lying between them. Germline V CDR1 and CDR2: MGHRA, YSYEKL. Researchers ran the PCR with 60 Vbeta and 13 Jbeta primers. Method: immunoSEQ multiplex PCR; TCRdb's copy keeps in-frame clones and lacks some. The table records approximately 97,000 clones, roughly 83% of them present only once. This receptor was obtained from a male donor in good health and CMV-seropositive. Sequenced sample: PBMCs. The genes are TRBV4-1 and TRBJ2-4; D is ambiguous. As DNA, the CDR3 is TGCGCCAGCAGCCAAGACTCTTTACAGACACTAGCCAAAAACATTCAGTACTTC. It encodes CASSQDSLQTLAKNIQYF.